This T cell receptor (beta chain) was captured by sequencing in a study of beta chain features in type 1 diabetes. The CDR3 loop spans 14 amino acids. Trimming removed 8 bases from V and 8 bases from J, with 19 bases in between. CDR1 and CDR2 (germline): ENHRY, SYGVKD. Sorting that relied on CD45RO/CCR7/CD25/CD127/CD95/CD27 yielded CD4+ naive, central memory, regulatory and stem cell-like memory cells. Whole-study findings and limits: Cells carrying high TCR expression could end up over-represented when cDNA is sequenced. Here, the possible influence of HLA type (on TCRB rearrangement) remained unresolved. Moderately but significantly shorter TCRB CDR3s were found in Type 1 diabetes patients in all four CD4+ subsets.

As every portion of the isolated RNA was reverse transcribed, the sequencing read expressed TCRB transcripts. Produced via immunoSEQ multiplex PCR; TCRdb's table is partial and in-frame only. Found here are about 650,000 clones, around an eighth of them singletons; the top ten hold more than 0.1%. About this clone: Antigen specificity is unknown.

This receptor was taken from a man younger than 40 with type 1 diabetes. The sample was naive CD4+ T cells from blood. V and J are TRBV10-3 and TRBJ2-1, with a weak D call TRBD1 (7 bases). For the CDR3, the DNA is TGTGCCATCTCTCCCAGGGGGTCTAGCGATGAGCAGTTCTTC. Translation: CAISPRGSSDEQFF.